The rows below give T cell receptor beta chains drawn from one sample of a study of spatial heterogeneity in lung cancer. One entry per CDR3 protein results from TCRdb running MiXCR on the 5' RACE reads. The sample consists of about 570 distinct CDR3 sequences, around a tenth of them appearing once. Here the sequenced sample was lung tumor tissue, taken at surgery. Receptors originate from a female donor with early-stage non-small cell lung cancer. Both conserved end residues are part of each CDR3. D genes are given only for firm matches. Clone size is stated in some rows and not others, as once, few, many or a class when expanded.

D gene,J gene,clone size,V gene,CDR3 protein,CDR3 DNA
.,TRBJ2-7,large,TRBV5-1,CASSPDIPNEQYF,TGCGCCAGCAGCCCGGACATTCCCAACGAGCAGTACTTC
.,TRBJ1-4,large,TRBV5-1,CASSYGQTSNEKLFF,TGCGCCAGCAGTTACGGACAGACGAGTAATGAAAAACTGTTTTTT
.,TRBJ2-7,medium-sized,TRBV2,CASSPGDSYEQYF,TGTGCCAGCAGTCCTGGGGACTCCTACGAGCAGTACTTC
.,TRBJ2-2,medium-sized,TRBV2,CASKIDTGELFF,TGTGCCAGCAAAATAGACACCGGGGAGCTGTTTTTT
.,TRBJ2-1,medium-sized,TRBV6-1,CASRGDSYNEQFF,TGTGCCAGCAGGGGTGACAGCTACAATGAGCAGTTCTTC
.,TRBJ1-2,medium-sized,TRBV18,CASSQLQGQGYGYTF,TGTGCCAGCTCACAACTCCAGGGGCAGGGCTATGGCTACACCTTC
.,TRBJ2-1,large,TRBV24-1,CATSDLLVNGGEQFF,TGTGCCACCAGTGATTTGTTGGTGAACGGCGGCGAGCAGTTCTTC
.,TRBJ2-4,few,TRBV6-6,CASSYSGRLGARNIQYF,TGTGCCAGCAGTTACTCTGGACGATTAGGGGCGAGGAACATTCAGTACTTC
.,TRBJ1-5,large,TRBV7-2,CASSPWTDWDGNQPQHF,TGTGCCAGCAGCCCATGGACGGATTGGGACGGCAATCAGCCCCAGCATTTT
.,TRBJ2-1,large,TRBV6-5,CASSYLSGNEQFF,TGTGCCAGCAGTTACCTGAGCGGGAATGAGCAGTTCTTC
TRBD2,TRBJ2-3,large,TRBV3-1,CASSQHGRADTQYF,TGTGCCAGCAGCCAGCACGGGAGGGCAGATACGCAGTATTTT
TRBD1,TRBJ2-5,large,TRBV3-1,CASRSGQGKETQYF,TGTGCCAGCAGGAGTGGACAGGGGAAAGAGACCCAGTACTTC
.,TRBJ1-1,large,TRBV6-5,CASSYSPGAGNTEAFF,TGTGCCAGCAGTTATTCCCCGGGGGCGGGGAACACTGAAGCTTTCTTT
.,TRBJ2-7,medium-sized,TRBV6-5,CASSFGRKATYEQYF,TGTGCCAGCAGTTTTGGGCGAAAAGCTACCTACGAGCAGTACTTC
TRBD2,TRBJ2-1,large,TRBV7-2,CASSSLTTSGKSGGEQFF,TGTGCCAGCAGCTCCCTAACGACTAGCGGGAAGTCAGGCGGTGAGCAGTTCTTC
.,TRBJ2-5,.,TRBV4-3,CASSPMYGYQETQYF,TGCGCCAGCAGTCCCATGTACGGCTACCAAGAGACCCAGTACTTC
.,TRBJ2-7,large,TRBV5-4,CASSLVGNAYEQYF,TGTGCCAGCAGCTTGGTAGGAAATGCCTACGAGCAGTACTTC
TRBD1,TRBJ1-2,medium-sized,TRBV20-1,CSARDRGTGGGYTF,TGCAGTGCTAGAGATCGCGGGACAGGGGGAGGCTACACCTTC
.,TRBJ2-7,medium-sized,TRBV12-3/TRBV12-4,CASSLARRGPGEQYF,TGTGCCAGCAGTTTAGCTCGGCGAGGCCCGGGGGAGCAGTACTTC
.,TRBJ1-1,medium-sized,TRBV7-2,CASSLLPGAMNTEAFF,TGTGCCAGCAGCCTCCTCCCGGGAGCCATGAACACTGAAGCTTTCTTT
TRBD1,TRBJ2-3,large,TRBV20-1,CSASGTWGQGRFVTDTQYF,TGCAGTGCTAGCGGTACCTGGGGACAGGGTAGATTCGTGACAGATACGCAGTATTTT
TRBD2,TRBJ2-2,large,TRBV5-1,CASSLGLARTGELFF,TGCGCCAGCAGCCTGGGACTAGCGCGGACCGGGGAGCTGTTTTTT
TRBD2,TRBJ2-7,medium-sized,TRBV29-1,CSVSRGGEQYF,TGCAGCGTCTCACGGGGGGGCGAGCAGTACTTC
.,TRBJ1-1,large,TRBV19,CASMSLLMSSQNTEAFF,TGTGCCAGTATGTCTCTCTTGATGTCGTCACAGAACACTGAAGCTTTCTTT
.,TRBJ2-1,medium-sized,TRBV7-9,CASSPTDGPEQFF,TGTGCCAGCAGCCCGACGGATGGGCCGGAGCAGTTCTTC
.,TRBJ2-2,large,TRBV5-6,CASSPDKTGELFF,TGTGCCAGCAGCCCTGATAAGACCGGGGAGCTGTTTTTT
TRBD1,TRBJ1-5,medium-sized,TRBV9,CASSAGGPRPQHF,TGTGCCAGCAGCGCAGGGGGCCCTAGGCCCCAGCATTTT
TRBD1,TRBJ2-3,.,TRBV20-1,CSANRQGSGTDTQYF,TGCAGTGCTAACCGACAGGGGAGCGGCACAGATACGCAGTATTTT
.,TRBJ2-1,few,TRBV10-3,CAVRTGDSLEQFF,TGTGCCGTTCGGACGGGGGACTCCCTTGAGCAGTTCTTC
TRBD1,TRBJ2-1,large,TRBV7-9,CASSFGGTGYNEQFF,TGTGCCAGCAGCTTCGGCGGGACAGGTTACAATGAGCAGTTCTTC
.,TRBJ2-1,large,TRBV5-1,CASSLVGVENNEQFF,TGCGCCAGCAGCTTGGTAGGGGTGGAAAACAATGAGCAGTTCTTC
TRBD2,TRBJ2-5,medium-sized,TRBV5-1,CASSISGGAEETQYF,TGCGCCAGCAGCATTAGCGGGGGGGCGGAAGAGACCCAGTACTTC
TRBD2,TRBJ2-7,large,TRBV3-1,CASSRFQREGSYEQYF,TGTGCCAGCAGCCGGTTCCAGCGGGAGGGCAGCTACGAGCAGTACTTC
.,TRBJ1-1,.,TRBV6-2/TRBV6-3,CASSYSYSPRVNTEAFF,TGTGCCAGCAGTTACTCCTACTCTCCAAGGGTGAACACTGAAGCTTTCTTT
.,TRBJ1-4,large,TRBV11-2,CASSLAQGSELFF,TGTGCCAGCAGCTTAGCGCAGGGTTCGGAACTGTTTTTT
.,TRBJ1-4,medium-sized,TRBV29-1,CSGRNNEKLFF,TGCAGCGGGCGGAATAATGAAAAACTGTTTTTT
.,TRBJ2-7,medium-sized,TRBV20-1,CSASPRDTDYEQYF,TGCAGTGCTAGTCCCCGGGACACCGACTACGAGCAGTACTTC
TRBD1,TRBJ2-7,.,TRBV9,CASSGPTGDYEQYF,TGTGCCAGCAGCGGACCCACAGGGGACTACGAGCAGTACTTC
.,TRBJ1-1,few,TRBV20-1,CSARDIRMNTEAFF,TGCAGTGCTAGAGATATCAGGATGAACACTGAAGCTTTCTTT
.,TRBJ2-6,few,TRBV3-1,CASSLRTASGANVLTF,TGTGCCAGCAGCTTAAGGACAGCCTCTGGGGCCAACGTCCTGACTTTC
.,TRBJ1-3,large,TRBV7-3,CASSLDGSSGNTIYF,TGTGCCAGCAGCTTGGACGGAAGCTCTGGAAACACCATATATTTT
.,TRBJ2-3,large,TRBV4-3,CASSQGATDTQYF,TGCGCCAGCAGCCAGGGAGCCACAGATACGCAGTATTTT
.,TRBJ2-2,.,TRBV9,CASSEGDTANTGELFF,TGTGCCAGCAGTGAGGGGGACACCGCGAACACCGGGGAGCTGTTTTTT
.,TRBJ1-4,large,TRBV4-3,CASSQDVRGAGEKLFF,TGCGCCAGCAGCCAAGACGTCAGGGGCGCGGGGGAAAAACTGTTTTTT
.,TRBJ2-7,few,TRBV11-2,CASSQGGAPSYEQYF,TGTGCCAGCAGCCAGGGCGGGGCTCCCTCCTACGAGCAGTACTTC